A single T cell receptor beta chain is shown here with its context. CDR3 size: 18 residues. Trimming took 3 bases from V and 3 from J, leaving 21 bases between them. CDR1 is ENHRY and CDR2 is SYGVKD in the germline V gene. The sample comes from a study of T-cell reconstitution after alpha-beta-depleted transplantation in children. Preparation of the TCRbeta library involved a method that used unique molecular identifiers. One entry per CDR3 protein results from TCRdb running MiXCR on the PCR reads. The table shows about 460,000 distinct CDR3 sequences, with about an eighth occurring only once. The sequence derives from a human donor who donated a stem cell graft to a child with combined immunodeficiency. The genes are TRBV10-3 and TRBJ2-1; D remains unclear. The sample consisted of PBMCs from the stem cell graft donor, taken from the stem cell graft. The CDR3 spells CAISERVVSSESYNEQFF. DNA of the CDR3: TGTGCCATCAGTGAAAGAGTGGTTAGTTCTGAGAGCTACAATGAGCAGTTCTTC.